The 18 T cell receptor beta chains given below trace back to one sample, sequenced in a study of cytomegalovirus exposure and HLA in healthy donors. PCR employed 60 Vbeta and 13 Jbeta primers. Repertoires were generated with immunoSEQ multiplex PCR, while TCRdb's copy carries only in-frame clones and drops some. The data contain about 180,000 clones, roughly three quarters of them seen just once; the ten biggest clones take up 2.5% to 3.5%. Sequenced: PBMCs. Every receptor here comes from a woman between 45 and 60 years old in good health and CMV-seropositive.

This clone has a handful of counts. The CDR3 spells CASSLAGTLGNTIYF. The CDR3 DNA sequence: TGTGCCAGCAGCTTAGCGGGGACTTTAGGGAACACCATATATTTT. The chain recombines TRBV7-6 with TRBJ1-3, with TRBD1 as a possible D gene (5 bases). V shed 0 bases and J shed 7 bases, with 13 bases lying between them. The germline V gene has CDR1 SGHVS and CDR2 FNYEAQ. The CDR3 totals 15 residues.

This chain joins TRBV9 and TRBJ2-2, with 9 positions matching TRBD2. The junction had 9 bases not matched to a gene; V was cut back by 0 bases and J by 0 bases. CDR1 is SGDLS and CDR2 is YYNGEE in the germline V gene. This CDR3 is built from 19 residues. In DNA, the CDR3 is TGTGCCAGCAGCGTAGGAAGCGGGAGGACAGCCTCGAACACCGGGGAGCTGTTTTTT. Translating gives CASSVGSGRTASNTGELFF.

This clone occurred a few times. Since the CDR3 does not end with the conserved phenylalanine or tryptophan, this likely comes from a read error. The DNA is left out, because the CDR3 cannot be placed on it with certainty; the CDR3 is given as TCRdb lists it. This rearrangement joins TRBV28 to TRBJ2-7; the table names TRBD1, a call not compared with the DNA. The CDR3 numbers 13 amino acids, ends counted. The V gene's germline CDR1 is MDHEN and CDR2 SYDVKM. The CDR3 reads CASSLTASGTEEI.

J is TRBJ1-1 and V is TRBV19; D remains unclear. CDR3 size: 15 residues. V dropped 3 bases and J dropped 5 bases, with 16 bases sitting between them. The V gene's germline CDR1 is LNHDA and CDR2 SQIVND (reference sequence). The CDR3 is CASSMDSRWATEAFF. Here the CDR3 DNA reads TGTGCCAGTAGTATGGACTCCAGGTGGGCGACTGAAGCTTTCTTT.

The chain recombines TRBV28 with TRBJ2-7; a possible D gene is TRBD2 (6 bases). Trimming took 2 bases from V and 5 from J, leaving 10 bases between them. Germline V gene lookup returns CDR1 MDHEN and CDR2 SYDVKM. This CDR3 comprises 13 residues. CDR3 bases: TGTGCCAGCAGTTTAGGAGGGAGGAACGAGCAGTACTTC. It is translated as CASSLGGRNEQYF.

V and J are TRBV2 and TRBJ2-7; 9 bases align to TRBD1. The CDR3 is 14 residues long. From germline, CDR1 is SNHLY and CDR2 FYNNEI. The V segment lost 3 bases and the J segment 5 bases; nucleotides outside the gene matches: 5. The chain's CDR3 is CASSEDRGLHEQYF. The CDR3 DNA follows: TGTGCCAGCAGTGAGGACAGGGGTTTACACGAGCAGTACTTC.

The chain employs TRBV5-1 and TRBJ2-2; no reliable D call. V was shortened by 6 bases and J by 0 bases, with 6 bases between the two germline ends. The CDR3 loop spans 13 amino acids. Germline V gene data show CDR1 as SGHRS and CDR2 as YFSETQ. CDR3: CASTGPNTGELFF. CDR3 nucleotide sequence: TGCGCCAGCACAGGTCCGAACACCGGGGAGCTGTTTTTT. Full variable domain (missing parts from reference TRBV5-1 and TRBJ2-2): KAGVTQTPRYLIKTRGQQVTLSCSPISGHRSVSWYQQTPGQGLQFLFEYFSETQRNKGNFPGRFSGRQFSNSRSEMNVSTLELGDSALYLCASTGPNTGELFFGEGSRLTVL.

The rearrangement uses TRBV28 and TRBJ1-2; maybe TRBD1 (5 bases). Trimming cost V 6 bases and J 5 bases, with 7 bases left between them. This CDR3 has 11 amino acids. Per the germline V gene, CDR1 is MDHEN and CDR2 is SYDVKM. CDR3 coding DNA: TGTGCCAGCAGCCCAGGGTATGGCTACACCTTC. Amino acids: CASSPGYGYTF.

Note on this clone: The sample contains more than one DNA sequence encoding this CDR3. This sequence joins TRBV5-1 and TRBJ2-3, with 9 nucleotides matching TRBD2. This CDR3 has 16 residues. The V and J ends lost 0 bases and 4 bases, in that order; junction bases with no gene match: 6. CDR1 and CDR2 (germline): SGHRS, YFSETQ. This CDR3 reads CASSLGLAGTADTQYF. CDR3 bases: TGCGCCAGCAGCTTGGGGCTAGCGGGGACTGCAGATACGCAGTATTTT. Full variable domain (remainder filled in from reference TRBV5-1 and TRBJ2-3): KAGVTQTPRYLIKTRGQQVTLSCSPISGHRSVSWYQQTPGQGLQFLFEYFSETQRNKGNFPGRFSGRQFSNSRSEMNVSTLELGDSALYLCASSLGLAGTADTQYFGPGTRLTVL.

The chain links TRBV7-8 to TRBJ2-3, with TRBD2 identical over 8 bases. This CDR3 has 14 residues. V lost 4 bases, J lost 5 bases, and 5 bases stayed unmatched. CDR1 is SGHVS and CDR2 is FQNEAQ in the germline V gene. The CDR3 sequence: CASSSRLAGDTQYF. CDR3 DNA sequence: TGTGCCAGCAGCTCCCGGCTAGCGGGAGATACGCAGTATTTT.

V gene TRBV27 combines with J gene TRBJ2-7; TRBD2 matches at 12 bases. Germline loops: CDR1 MNHEY, CDR2 SMNVEV (reference sequence). The CDR3 consists of 17 residues. Unmatched junction bases numbered 10, after V lost 4 bases and J lost 3 bases. In DNA form, the CDR3 reads TGTGCCAGCAGTTCGCGCTTGGGACTAGCGGGTGGCTACGAGCAGTACTTC. This translates into CASSSRLGLAGGYEQYF.

This sequence joins TRBV6-1 and TRBJ1-1; D is perhaps TRBD1 (5 bases). This CDR3 has 14 residues. Trimming took 3 bases from V and 3 from J, leaving 11 bases between them. In germline, CDR1 is MNHNS, CDR2 SASEGT. Here the CDR3 reads CASSEPGRHTEAFF. CDR3 DNA sequence: TGTGCCAGCAGTGAGCCAGGGAGGCACACTGAAGCTTTCTTT.

The chain couples TRBV5-1 to TRBJ2-7; D is perhaps TRBD2 (5 bases). The CDR3 length is 14 residues. The germline V gene has CDR1 SGHRS and CDR2 YFSETQ. V lost 3 bases, J lost 0 bases, and 10 bases lay in between. CDR3 coding DNA: TGCGCCAGCAGCTCTACCGGGAACTCCTACGAGCAGTACTTC. Amino acid sequence: CASSSTGNSYEQYF.

The V and J genes are TRBV2 and TRBJ1-2; no reliable D call. V lost 4 bases and J lost 4, with 4 bases in between. The germline V gene encodes CDR1 SNHLY and CDR2 FYNNEI. This CDR3 contains 11 residues. The CDR3 loop reads CASSVLYGYTF. Here the CDR3 DNA reads TGTGCCAGCAGTGTCCTCTATGGCTACACCTTC. The full variable domain, in which reference TRBV2 and TRBJ1-2 provide the parts outside the CDR3, is EPEVTQTPSHQVTQMGQEVILRCVPISNHLYFYWYRQILGQKVEFLVSFYNNEISEKSEIFDDQFSVERPDGSNFTLKIRSTKLEDSAMYFCASSVLYGYTFGSGTRLTVV.

The chain joins TRBV10-2 to TRBJ2-2; D gene uncertain. The V gene's germline CDR1 is WSHSY and CDR2 SAAADI. This CDR3 spans 11 amino acids. Trimming took off 5 bases at V and 6 bases at J, with 4 bases between the two ends. In DNA, the CDR3 is TGCGCCAGCAGTCTGTCCGGGGAGCTGTTTTTT. It codes for CASSLSGELFF.

The rearrangement joins TRBV25-1 to TRBJ2-7; TRBD2 aligns across 8 bases. V lost 4 bases and J lost 6; bases outside the gene matches: 11. This CDR3 has 15 amino acids. Germline CDR1 is MGHDK and CDR2 is SYGVNS. CDR3 in DNA: TGTGCCAGCAGTGGAGGGGGGCGGGGGGCTGCCGAGCAGTACTTC. Protein: CASSGGGRGAAEQYF.

This clone was picked up one time. In nucleotides, the CDR3 is TGTGCCAGAGTCACGCGGGGGAGCAATCAGCCCCAGCATTTT. This codes for CARVTRGSNQPQHF. The chain has TRBV19 and TRBJ1-5; tentatively, D is TRBD1 (5 bases). V shed 9 bases and J shed 1 base, with 13 bases lying between them. CDR1 is LNHDA, CDR2 SQIVND, per germline (reference sequence). The CDR3 extends over 14 amino acids.

The chain joins TRBV7-2 to TRBJ2-1; D is unclear. Germline V gene data show CDR1 as SGHTA and CDR2 as FQGNSA. V lost 1 base to trimming and J lost 4 bases, with 14 bases between them. This CDR3 has 16 amino acids. The CDR3: CASSLDFLGAYNEQFF. The CDR3, as DNA: TGTGCCAGCAGCTTAGACTTCCTCGGAGCTTACAATGAGCAGTTCTTC.